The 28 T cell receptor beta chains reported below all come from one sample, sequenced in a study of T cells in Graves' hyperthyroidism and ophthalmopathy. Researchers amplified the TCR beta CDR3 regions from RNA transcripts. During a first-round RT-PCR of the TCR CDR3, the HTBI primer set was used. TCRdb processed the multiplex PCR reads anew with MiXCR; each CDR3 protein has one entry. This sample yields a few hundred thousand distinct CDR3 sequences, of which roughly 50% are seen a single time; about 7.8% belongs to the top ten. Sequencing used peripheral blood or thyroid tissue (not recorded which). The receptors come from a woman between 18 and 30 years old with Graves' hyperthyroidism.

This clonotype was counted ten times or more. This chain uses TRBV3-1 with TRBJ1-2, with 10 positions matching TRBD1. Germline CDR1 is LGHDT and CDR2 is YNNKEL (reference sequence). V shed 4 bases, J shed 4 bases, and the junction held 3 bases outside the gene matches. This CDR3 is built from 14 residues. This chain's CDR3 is CASSRDRGRYGYTF. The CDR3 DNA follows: TGTGCCAGCAGCCGGGACAGGGGACGCTATGGCTACACCTTC.

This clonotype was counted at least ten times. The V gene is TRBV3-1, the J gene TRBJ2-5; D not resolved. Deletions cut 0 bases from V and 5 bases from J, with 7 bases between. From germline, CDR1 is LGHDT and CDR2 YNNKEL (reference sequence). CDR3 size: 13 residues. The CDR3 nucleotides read TGTGCCAGCAGCCAAGAGGAAGGGGAGACCCAGTACTTC. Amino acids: CASSQEEGETQYF.

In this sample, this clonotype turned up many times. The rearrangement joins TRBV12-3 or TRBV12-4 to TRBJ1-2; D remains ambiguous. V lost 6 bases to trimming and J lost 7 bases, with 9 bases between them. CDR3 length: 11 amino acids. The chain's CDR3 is CASSQRAGYTF. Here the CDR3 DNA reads TGTGCCAGCAGCCAAAGAGCTGGCTACACCTTC.

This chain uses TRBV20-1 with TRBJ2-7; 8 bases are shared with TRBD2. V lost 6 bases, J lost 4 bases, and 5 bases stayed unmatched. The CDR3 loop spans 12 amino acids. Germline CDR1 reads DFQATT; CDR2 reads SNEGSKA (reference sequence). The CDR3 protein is CSAMSGSYEQYF. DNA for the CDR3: TGCAGTGCCATGAGCGGGAGTTACGAGCAGTACTTC.

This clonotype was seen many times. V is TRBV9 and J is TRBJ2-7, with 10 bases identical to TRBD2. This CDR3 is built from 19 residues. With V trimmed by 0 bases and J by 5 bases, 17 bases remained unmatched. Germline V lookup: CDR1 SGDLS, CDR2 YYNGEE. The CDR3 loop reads CASSVVRSSLAGEKNEQYF. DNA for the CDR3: TGTGCCAGCAGCGTAGTGCGATCGAGTCTAGCGGGAGAAAAAAACGAGCAGTACTTC.

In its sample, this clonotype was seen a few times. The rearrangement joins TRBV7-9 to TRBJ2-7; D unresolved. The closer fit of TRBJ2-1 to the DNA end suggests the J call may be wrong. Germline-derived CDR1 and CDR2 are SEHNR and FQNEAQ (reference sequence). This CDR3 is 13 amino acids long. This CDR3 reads CASSFDLANEQFF. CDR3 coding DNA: TGTGCCAGCAGCTTCGATCTTGCCAATGAGCAGTTCTTC.

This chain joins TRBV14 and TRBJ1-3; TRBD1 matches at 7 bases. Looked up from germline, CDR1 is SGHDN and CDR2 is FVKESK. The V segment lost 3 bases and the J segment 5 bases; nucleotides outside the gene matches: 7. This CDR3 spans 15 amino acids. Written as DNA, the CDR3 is TGTGCCAGCAGCCATCCAAGGGGGCTGAGAAACACCATATATTTT. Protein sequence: CASSHPRGLRNTIYF.

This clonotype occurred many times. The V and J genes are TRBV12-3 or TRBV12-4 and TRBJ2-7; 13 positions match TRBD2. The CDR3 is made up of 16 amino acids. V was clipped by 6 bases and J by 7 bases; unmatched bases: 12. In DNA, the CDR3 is TGTGCCAGCAGCGACTCAACGACTAGCGGGAGGCAAGAGCAGTACTTC. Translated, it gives CASSDSTTSGRQEQYF.

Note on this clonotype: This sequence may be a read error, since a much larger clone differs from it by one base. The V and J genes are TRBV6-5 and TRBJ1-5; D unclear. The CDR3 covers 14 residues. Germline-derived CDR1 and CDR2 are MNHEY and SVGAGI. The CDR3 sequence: CAISYSSGNQPQHF. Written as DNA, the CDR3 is TGTGCCATCAGTTACTCGAGTGGGAATCAGCCCCAGCATTTT.

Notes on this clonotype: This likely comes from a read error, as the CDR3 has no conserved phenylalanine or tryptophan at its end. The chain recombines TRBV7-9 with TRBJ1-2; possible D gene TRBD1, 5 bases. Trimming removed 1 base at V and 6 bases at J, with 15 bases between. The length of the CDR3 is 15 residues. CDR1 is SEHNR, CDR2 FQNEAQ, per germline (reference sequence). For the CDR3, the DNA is TGTGCCAGCAGCTTAGAGTCCGGGTGGGGCAATGGCTACACCCTC. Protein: CASSLESGWGNGYTL.

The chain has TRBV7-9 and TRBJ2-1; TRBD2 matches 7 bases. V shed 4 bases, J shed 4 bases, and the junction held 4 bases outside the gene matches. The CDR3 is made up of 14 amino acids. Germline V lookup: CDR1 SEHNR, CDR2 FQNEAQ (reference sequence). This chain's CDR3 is CASSSPSGYNEQFF. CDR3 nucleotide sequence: TGTGCCAGCAGCTCTCCTAGCGGATACAATGAGCAGTTCTTC.

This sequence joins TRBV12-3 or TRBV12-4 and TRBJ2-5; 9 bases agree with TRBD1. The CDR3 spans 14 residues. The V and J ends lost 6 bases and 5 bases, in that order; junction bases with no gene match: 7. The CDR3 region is CASSWDRVRETQYF. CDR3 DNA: TGTGCCAGCAGCTGGGACAGGGTGCGGGAGACCCAGTACTTC.

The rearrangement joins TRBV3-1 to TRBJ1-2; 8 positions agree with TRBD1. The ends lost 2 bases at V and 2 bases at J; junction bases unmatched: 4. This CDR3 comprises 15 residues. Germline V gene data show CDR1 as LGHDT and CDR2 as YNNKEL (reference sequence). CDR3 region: CASSQRAGGNYGYTF. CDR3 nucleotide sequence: TGTGCCAGCAGCCAAAGGGCAGGGGGCAACTATGGCTACACCTTC.

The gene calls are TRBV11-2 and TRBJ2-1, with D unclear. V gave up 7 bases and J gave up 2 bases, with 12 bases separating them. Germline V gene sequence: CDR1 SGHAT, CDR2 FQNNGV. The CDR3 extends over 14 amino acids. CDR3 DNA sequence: TGTGCCAGCACGAGATCGGCCCCCTACAATGAGCAGTTCTTC. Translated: CASTRSAPYNEQFF.

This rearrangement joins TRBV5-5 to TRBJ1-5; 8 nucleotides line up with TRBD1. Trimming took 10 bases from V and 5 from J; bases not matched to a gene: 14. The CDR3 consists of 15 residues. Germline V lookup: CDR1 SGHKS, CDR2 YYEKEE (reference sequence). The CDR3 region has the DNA TGTGCCTGCAATCCGGGACAGGAGGTCGATCAGCCCCAGCATTTT. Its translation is CACNPGQEVDQPQHF.

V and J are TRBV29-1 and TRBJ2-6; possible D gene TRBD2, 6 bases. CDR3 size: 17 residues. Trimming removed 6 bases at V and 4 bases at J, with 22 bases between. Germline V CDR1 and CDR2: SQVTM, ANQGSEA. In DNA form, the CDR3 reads TGCAGCGTCGGAAACAGGAGGGCGGGCACCGGGGCCAACGTCCTGACTTTC. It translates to CSVGNRRAGTGANVLTF.

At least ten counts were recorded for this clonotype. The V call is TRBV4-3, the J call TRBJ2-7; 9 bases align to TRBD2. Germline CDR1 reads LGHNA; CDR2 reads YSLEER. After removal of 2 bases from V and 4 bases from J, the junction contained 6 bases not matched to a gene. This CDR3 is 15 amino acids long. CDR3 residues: CASSQSSGRSYEQYF. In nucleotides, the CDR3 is TGCGCCAGCAGCCAAAGCAGCGGGAGGTCGTACGAGCAGTACTTC.

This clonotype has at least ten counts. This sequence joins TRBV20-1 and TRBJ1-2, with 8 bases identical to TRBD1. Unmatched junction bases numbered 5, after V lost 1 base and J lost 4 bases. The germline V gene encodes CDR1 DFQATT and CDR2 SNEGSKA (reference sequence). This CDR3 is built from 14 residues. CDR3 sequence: CSARGTGQAYGYTF. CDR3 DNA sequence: TGCAGTGCTAGAGGTACGGGACAGGCCTATGGCTACACCTTC.

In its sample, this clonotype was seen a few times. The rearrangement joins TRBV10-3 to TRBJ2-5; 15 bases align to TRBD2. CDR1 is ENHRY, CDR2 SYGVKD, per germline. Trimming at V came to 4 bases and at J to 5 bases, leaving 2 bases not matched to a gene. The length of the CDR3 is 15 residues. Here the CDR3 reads CAISGGLAGGETQYF. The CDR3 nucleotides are TGTGCCATCAGTGGCGGACTAGCGGGAGGGGAGACCCAGTACTTC.

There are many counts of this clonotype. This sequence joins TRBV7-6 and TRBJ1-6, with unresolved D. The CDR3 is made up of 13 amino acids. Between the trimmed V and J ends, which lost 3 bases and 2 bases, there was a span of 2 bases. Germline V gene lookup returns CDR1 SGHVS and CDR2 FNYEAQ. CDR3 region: CASSLTYNSPLHF. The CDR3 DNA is TGTGCCAGCAGCTTGACCTATAATTCACCCCTCCACTTT.

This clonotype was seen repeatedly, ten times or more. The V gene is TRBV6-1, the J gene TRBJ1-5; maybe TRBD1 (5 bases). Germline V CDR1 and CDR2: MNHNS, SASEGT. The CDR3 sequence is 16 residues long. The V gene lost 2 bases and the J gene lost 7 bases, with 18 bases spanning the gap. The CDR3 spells CASSESVFPGRQPQHF. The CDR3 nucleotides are TGTGCCAGCAGTGAATCGGTCTTTCCAGGGCGGCAGCCCCAGCATTTT.

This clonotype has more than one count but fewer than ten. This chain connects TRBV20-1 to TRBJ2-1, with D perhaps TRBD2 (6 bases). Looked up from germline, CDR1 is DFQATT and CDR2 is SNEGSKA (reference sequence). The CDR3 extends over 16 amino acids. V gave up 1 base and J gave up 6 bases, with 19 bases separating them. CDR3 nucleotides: TGCAGTGCTAGAGGCTCGGGTAGCGGAGGCATCAATGAGCAGTTCTTC. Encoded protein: CSARGSGSGGINEQFF.

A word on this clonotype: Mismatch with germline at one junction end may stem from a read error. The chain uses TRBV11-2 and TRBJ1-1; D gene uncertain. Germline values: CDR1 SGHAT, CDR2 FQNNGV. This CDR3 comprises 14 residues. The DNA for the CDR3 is TGTGCCAGCAGCTTCGATACGGAGAACACTGACGCTTTCTTT. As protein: CASSFDTENTDAFF.

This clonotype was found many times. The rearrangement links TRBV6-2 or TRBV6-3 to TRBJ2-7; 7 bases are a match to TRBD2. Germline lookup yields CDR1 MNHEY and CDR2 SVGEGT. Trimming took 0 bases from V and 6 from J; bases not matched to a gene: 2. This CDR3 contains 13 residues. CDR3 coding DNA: TGTGCCAGCAGTTACTCCCCGGGAGGCGAGCAGTACTTC. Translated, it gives CASSYSPGGEQYF.

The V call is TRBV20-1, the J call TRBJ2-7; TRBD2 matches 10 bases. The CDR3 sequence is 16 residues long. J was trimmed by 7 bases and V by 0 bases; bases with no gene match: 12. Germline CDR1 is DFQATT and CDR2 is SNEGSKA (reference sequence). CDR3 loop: CSARDLLAGDRVEQYF. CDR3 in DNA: TGCAGTGCTAGAGATCTGCTAGCGGGAGATCGGGTTGAGCAGTACTTC.

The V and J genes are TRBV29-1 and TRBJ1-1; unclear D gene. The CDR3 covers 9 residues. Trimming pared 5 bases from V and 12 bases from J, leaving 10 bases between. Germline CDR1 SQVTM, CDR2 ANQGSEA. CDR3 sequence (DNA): TGCAGCGTTAGGGCAGGATCTTTCTTT. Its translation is CSVRAGSFF.

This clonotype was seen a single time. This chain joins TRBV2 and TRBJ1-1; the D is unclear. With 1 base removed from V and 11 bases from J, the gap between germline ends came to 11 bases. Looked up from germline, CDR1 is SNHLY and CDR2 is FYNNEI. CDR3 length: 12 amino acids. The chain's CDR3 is CASSEGTRWAFF. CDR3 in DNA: TGTGCCAGCAGTGAAGGGACTAGGTGGGCTTTCTTT.

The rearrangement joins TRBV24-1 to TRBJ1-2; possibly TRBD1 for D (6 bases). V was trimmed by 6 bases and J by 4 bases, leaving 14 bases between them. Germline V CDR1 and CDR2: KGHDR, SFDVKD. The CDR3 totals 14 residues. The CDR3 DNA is TGTGCCACCAGTCTAACCGGACAGAGCTATGGCTACACCTTC. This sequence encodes CATSLTGQSYGYTF.